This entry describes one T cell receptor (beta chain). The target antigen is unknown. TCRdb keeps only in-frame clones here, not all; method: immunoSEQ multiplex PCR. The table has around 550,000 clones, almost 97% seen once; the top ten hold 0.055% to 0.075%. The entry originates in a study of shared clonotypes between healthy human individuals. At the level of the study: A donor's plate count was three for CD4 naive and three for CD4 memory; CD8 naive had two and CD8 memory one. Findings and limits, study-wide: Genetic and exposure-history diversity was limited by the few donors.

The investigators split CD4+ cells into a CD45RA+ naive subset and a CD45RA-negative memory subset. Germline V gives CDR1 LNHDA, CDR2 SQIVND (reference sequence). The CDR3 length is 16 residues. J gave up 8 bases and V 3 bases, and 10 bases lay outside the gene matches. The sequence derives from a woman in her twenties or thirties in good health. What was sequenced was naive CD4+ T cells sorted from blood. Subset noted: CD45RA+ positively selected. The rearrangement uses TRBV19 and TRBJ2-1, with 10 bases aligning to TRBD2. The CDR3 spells CASSIGTSGMLDEQFF. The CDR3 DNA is TGTGCCAGTAGTATCGGAACTAGCGGGATGCTCGATGAGCAGTTCTTC. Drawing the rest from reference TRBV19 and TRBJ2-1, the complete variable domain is DGGITQSPKYLFRKEGQNVTLSCEQNLNHDAMYWYRQDPGQGLRLIYYSQIVNDFQKGDIAEGYSVSREKKESFPLTVTSAQKNPTAFYLCASSIGTSGMLDEQFFGPGTRLTVL.